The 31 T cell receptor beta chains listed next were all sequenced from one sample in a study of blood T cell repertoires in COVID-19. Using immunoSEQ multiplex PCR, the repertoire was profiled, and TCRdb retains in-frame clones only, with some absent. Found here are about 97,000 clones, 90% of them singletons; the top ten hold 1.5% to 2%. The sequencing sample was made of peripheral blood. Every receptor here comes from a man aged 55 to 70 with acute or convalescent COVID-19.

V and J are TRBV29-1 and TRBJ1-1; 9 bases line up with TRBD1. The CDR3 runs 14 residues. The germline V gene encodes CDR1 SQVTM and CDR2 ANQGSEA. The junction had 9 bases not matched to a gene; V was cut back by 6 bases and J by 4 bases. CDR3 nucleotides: TGCAGCGTGGCCGGACAGGGGATAATCACTGAAGCTTTCTTT. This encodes CSVAGQGIITEAFF.

CDR3 in DNA: TGTGCCAGCTCACCATTAATCGGACAGGGAGGTCTTCAAGAGCAGTTCTTC. This encodes CASSPLIGQGGLQEQFF. V usage is TRBV18 and J usage is TRBJ2-1, with 8 nucleotides matching TRBD1. The CDR3 loop spans 17 amino acids. Germline CDR1 reads KGHSH; CDR2 reads LQKENI. J gave up 10 bases and V 2 bases, and 16 bases lay outside the gene matches.

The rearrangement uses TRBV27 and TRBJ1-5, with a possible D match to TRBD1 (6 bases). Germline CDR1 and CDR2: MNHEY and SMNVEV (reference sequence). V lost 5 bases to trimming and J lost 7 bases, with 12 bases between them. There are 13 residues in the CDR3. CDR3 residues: CASSGGAWQPQHF. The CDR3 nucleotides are TGTGCCAGCAGTGGGGGGGCGTGGCAGCCCCAGCATTTT.

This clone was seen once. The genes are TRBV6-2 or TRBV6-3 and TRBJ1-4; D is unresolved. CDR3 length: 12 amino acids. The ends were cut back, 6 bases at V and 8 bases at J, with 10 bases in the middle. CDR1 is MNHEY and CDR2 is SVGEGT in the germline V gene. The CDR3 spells CASSHRDEKLFF. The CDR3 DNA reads TGTGCCAGCAGCCACAGAGACGAAAAACTGTTTTTT.

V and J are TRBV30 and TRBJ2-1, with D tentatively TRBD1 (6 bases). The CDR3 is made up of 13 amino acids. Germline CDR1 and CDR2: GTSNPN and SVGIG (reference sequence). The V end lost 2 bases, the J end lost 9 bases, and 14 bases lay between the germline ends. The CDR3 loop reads CAWSKQDRGEQFF. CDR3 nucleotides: TGTGCCTGGAGTAAACAGGACAGAGGTGAGCAGTTCTTC.

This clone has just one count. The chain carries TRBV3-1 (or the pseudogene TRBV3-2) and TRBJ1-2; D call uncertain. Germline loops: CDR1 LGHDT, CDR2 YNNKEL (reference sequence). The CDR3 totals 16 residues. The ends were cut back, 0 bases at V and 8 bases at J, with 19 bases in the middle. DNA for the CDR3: TGTGCCAGCAGCCAAGATCGGTTGCGGGAGGTTGGAGGCTACACCTTC. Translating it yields CASSQDRLREVGGYTF.

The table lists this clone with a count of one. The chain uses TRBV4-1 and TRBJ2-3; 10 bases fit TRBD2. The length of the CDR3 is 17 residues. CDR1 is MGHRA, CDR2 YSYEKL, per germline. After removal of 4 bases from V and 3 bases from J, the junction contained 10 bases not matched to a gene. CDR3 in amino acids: CASSLAGQRGGTDTQYF. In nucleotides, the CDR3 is TGCGCCAGCAGCCTCGCCGGGCAGCGGGGGGGGACAGATACGCAGTATTTT.

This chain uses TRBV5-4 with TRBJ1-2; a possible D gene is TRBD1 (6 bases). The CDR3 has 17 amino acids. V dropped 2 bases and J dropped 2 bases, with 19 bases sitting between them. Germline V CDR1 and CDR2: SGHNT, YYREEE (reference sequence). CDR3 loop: CASSFFGGGQGNYGYTF. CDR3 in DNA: TGTGCCAGCAGCTTCTTCGGGGGAGGGCAGGGGAACTATGGCTACACCTTC.

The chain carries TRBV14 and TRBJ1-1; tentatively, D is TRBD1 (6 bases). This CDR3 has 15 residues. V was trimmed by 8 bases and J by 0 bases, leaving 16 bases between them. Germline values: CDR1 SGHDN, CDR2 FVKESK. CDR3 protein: CASGYWGGMNTEAFF. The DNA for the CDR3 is TGTGCCAGCGGGTATTGGGGGGGCATGAACACTGAAGCTTTCTTT. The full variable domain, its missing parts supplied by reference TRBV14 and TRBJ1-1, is EAGVTQFPSHSVIEKGQTVTLRCDPISGHDNLYWYRRVMGKEIKFLLHFVKESKQDESGMPNNRFLAERTGGTYSTLKVQPAELEDSGVYFCASGYWGGMNTEAFFGQGTRLTVV.

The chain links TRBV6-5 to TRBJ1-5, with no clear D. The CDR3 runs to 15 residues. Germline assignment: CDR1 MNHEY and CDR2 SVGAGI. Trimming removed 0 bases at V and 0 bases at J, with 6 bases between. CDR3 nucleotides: TGTGCCAGCAGTTACTCAGGAGGTAGCAATCAGCCCCAGCATTTT. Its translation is CASSYSGGSNQPQHF.

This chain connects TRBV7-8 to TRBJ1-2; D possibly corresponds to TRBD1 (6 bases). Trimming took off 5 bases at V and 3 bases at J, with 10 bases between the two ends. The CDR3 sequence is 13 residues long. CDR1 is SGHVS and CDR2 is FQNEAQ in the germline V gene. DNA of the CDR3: TGTGCCAGCAGCAGAAACAGGGACTATGGCTACACCTTC. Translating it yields CASSRNRDYGYTF. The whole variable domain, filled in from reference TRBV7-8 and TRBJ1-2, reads GAGVSQSPRYKVAKRGQDVALRCDPISGHVSLFWYQQALGQGPEFLTYFQNEAQLDKSGLPSDRFFAERPEGSVSTLKIQRTQQEDSAVYLCASSRNRDYGYTFGSGTRLTVV.

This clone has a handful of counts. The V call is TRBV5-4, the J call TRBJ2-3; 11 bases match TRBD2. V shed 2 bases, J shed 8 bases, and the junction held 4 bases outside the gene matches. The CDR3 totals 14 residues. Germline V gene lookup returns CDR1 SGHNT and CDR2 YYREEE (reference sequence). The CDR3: CASSFSGGGSTQYF. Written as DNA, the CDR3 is TGTGCCAGCAGCTTTAGCGGGGGGGGTTCTACGCAGTATTTT.

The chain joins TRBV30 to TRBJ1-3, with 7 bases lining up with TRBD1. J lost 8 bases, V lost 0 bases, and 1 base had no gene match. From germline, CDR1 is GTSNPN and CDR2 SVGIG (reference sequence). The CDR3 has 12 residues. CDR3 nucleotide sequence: TGTGCCTGGAGTGTCCAGGGGGACACCATATATTTT. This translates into CAWSVQGDTIYF.

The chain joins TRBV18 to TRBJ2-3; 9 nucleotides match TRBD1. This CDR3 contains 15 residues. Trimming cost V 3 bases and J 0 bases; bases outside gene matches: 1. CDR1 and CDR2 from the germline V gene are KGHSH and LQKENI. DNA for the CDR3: TGTGCCAGCTCACCGGGACAGGGCAGCACAGATACGCAGTATTTT. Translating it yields CASSPGQGSTDTQYF.

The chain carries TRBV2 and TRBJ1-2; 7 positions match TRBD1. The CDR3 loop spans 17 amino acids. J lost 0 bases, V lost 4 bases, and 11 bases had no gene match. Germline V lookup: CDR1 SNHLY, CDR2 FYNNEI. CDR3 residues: CASSGQTGMLSNYGYTF. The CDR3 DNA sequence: TGTGCCAGCAGTGGCCAGACAGGGATGCTGTCTAACTATGGCTACACCTTC.

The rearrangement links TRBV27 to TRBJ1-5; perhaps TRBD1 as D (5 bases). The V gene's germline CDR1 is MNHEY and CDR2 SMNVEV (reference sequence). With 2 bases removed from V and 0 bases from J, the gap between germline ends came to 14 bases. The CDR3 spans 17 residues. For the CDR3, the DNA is TGTGCCAGCAGTTTAGGATGGGGGGGATATAGCAATCAGCCCCAGCATTTT. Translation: CASSLGWGGYSNQPQHF.

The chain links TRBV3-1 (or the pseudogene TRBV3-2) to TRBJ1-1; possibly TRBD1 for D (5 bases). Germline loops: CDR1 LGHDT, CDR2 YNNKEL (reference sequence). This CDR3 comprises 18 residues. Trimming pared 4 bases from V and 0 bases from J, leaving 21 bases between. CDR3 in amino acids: CASSPLRTQGPMNTEAFF. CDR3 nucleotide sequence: TGTGCCAGCAGCCCGTTAAGGACACAAGGTCCGATGAACACTGAAGCTTTCTTT.

The CDR3 reads CAWSGYSNQPQHF. CDR3 sequence (DNA): TGTGCCTGGAGCGGTTATAGCAATCAGCCCCAGCATTTT. The chain recombines TRBV30 with TRBJ1-5, with D unclear. CDR1 and CDR2 (germline): GTSNPN, SVGIG (reference sequence). V was shortened by 3 bases and J by 0 bases, with 6 bases between the two germline ends. This CDR3 has 13 amino acids.

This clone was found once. The CDR3 protein is CASSMASGVSEKLFF. The CDR3 bases are TGTGCCAGTAGTATGGCTTCCGGGGTGAGCGAAAAACTGTTTTTT. The J gene is TRBJ1-4, the V gene TRBV19; D remains unclear. The CDR3 runs to 15 residues. V lost 3 bases and J lost 8, with 16 bases in between. Germline lookup yields CDR1 LNHDA and CDR2 SQIVND (reference sequence).

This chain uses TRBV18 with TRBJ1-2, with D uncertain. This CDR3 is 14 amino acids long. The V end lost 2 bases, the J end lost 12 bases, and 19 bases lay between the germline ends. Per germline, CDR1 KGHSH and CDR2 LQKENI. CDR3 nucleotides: TGTGCCAGCTCACCATCCTCCTCAACCGCGGTAGACACCTTC. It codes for CASSPSSSTAVDTF.

This chain's CDR3 is CASSLEQGLFYGYTF. The DNA of the CDR3 is TGTGCCAGCAGCTTAGAACAGGGCCTTTTCTATGGCTACACCTTC. The rearrangement uses TRBV7-8 and TRBJ1-2, with D possibly TRBD1 on 6 matching bases. This CDR3 has 15 amino acids. V lost 1 base to trimming and J lost 4 bases, with 13 bases between them. Germline V lookup: CDR1 SGHVS, CDR2 FQNEAQ.

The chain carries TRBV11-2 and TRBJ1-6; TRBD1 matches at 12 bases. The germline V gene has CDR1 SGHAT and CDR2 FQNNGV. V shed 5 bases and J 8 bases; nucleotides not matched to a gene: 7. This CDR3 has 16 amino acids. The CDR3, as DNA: TGTGCCAGCAGCGCGGGACAGGGGGCGGTTGATTCACCCCTCCACTTT. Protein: CASSAGQGAVDSPLHF.

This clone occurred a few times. DNA for the CDR3: TGTGCCAGCAGGGTAGACAGGGGTTGGCAAGAGACCCAGTACTTC. Translated: CASRVDRGWQETQYF. The chain is built from TRBV6-5 and TRBJ2-5; the match to TRBD1 covers 8 bases. CDR3 length: 15 residues. Germline V gene data show CDR1 as MNHEY and CDR2 as SVGAGI. Trimming removed 6 bases from V and 2 bases from J; junction bases left unmatched: 8.

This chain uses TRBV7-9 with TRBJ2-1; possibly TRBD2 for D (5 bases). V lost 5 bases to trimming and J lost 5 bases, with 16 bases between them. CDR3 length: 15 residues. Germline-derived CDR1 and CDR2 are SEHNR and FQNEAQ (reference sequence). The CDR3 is CASSKPGRRNNEQFF. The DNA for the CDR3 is TGTGCCAGCAGCAAGCCGGGAAGGCGGAACAATGAGCAGTTCTTC.

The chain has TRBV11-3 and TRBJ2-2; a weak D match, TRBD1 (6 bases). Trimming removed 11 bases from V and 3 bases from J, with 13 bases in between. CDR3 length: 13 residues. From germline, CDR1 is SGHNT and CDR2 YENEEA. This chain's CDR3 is CASEDRYTGELFF. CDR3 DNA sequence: TGTGCCTCCGAGGACAGATACACCGGGGAGCTGTTTTTT.

The CDR3: CASRGGATRATNEKLFF. The CDR3 DNA sequence: TGCGCCAGCAGGGGAGGAGCCACCCGGGCAACTAATGAAAAACTGTTTTTT. The chain carries TRBV5-1 and TRBJ1-4; D gene unclear. CDR1 and CDR2 from the germline V gene are SGHRS and YFSETQ. V was trimmed by 5 bases and J by 0 bases, leaving 17 bases between them. The CDR3 is 17 amino acids.

This chain's CDR3 is CASSINLGFITEAFF. The CDR3 nucleotides are TGTGCCAGTAGTATTAATCTCGGGTTCATCACTGAAGCTTTCTTT. The V call is TRBV19, the J call TRBJ1-1; D unclear. The V end lost 3 bases, the J end lost 4 bases, and 15 bases lay between the germline ends. This CDR3 contains 15 residues. Germline V CDR1 and CDR2: LNHDA, SQIVND (reference sequence).

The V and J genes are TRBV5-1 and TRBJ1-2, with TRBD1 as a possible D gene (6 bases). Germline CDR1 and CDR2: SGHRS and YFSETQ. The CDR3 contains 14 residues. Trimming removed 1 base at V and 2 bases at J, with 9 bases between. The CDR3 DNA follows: TGCGCCAGCAGCTTGTCGCAGGGGAACTATGGCTACACCTTC. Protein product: CASSLSQGNYGYTF.

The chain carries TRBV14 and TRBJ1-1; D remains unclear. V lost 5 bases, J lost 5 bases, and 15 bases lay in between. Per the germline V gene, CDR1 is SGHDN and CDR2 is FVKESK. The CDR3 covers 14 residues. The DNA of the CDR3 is TGTGCCAGCAGCGGGAGCCTTGGCCGAACTGAAGCTTTCTTT. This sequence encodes CASSGSLGRTEAFF.

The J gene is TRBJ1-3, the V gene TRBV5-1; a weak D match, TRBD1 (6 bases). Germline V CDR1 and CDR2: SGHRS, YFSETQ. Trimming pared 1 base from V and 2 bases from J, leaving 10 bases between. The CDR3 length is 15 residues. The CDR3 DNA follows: TGCGCCAGCAGCTTGATGGGGGCAGCTGGAAACACCATATATTTT. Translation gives CASSLMGAAGNTIYF.

The CDR3 coding sequence is TGTGCCAGCAGCCGTGTCGGGACAGGGAAGGTCCGGACTGAAGCTTTCTTT. Protein product: CASSRVGTGKVRTEAFF. The chain has TRBV3-1 (or the pseudogene TRBV3-2) and TRBJ1-1; 9 bases line up with TRBD1. The CDR3 extends over 17 amino acids. Germline CDR1 LGHDT, CDR2 YNNKEL (reference sequence). After removal of 4 bases from V and 5 bases from J, the junction contained 14 bases not matched to a gene.